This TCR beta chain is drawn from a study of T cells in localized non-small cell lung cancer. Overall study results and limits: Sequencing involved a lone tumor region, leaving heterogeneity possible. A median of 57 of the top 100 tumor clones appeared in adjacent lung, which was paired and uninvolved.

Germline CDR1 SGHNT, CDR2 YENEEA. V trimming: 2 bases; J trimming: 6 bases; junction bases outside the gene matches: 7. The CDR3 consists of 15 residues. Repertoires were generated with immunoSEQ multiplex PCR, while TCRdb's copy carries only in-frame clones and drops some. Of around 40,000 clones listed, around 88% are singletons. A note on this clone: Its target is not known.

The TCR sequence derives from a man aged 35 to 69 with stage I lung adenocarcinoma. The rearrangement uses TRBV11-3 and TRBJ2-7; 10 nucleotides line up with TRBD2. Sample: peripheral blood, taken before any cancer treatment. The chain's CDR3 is CASSLYLAGDAEQYF. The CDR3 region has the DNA TGTGCCAGCAGCTTATATCTAGCGGGAGATGCCGAGCAGTACTTC.